This T cell receptor beta chain was captured by sequencing in a study of tumor-infiltrating lymphocytes in oesophageal squamous cell carcinoma. The CDR3 spans 14 residues. CDR1 is MRHNA, CDR2 SNTAGT, per germline. V was clipped by 6 bases and J by 0 bases, with 10 bases between them. TCRdb re-analysed the PCR reads in MiXCR, keeping a single row per CDR3 protein. The sample has tens of thousands of distinct CDR3 sequences, 35% to 40% seen once; the top ten hold roughly 12%. This clonotype was seen at least ten times. V usage is TRBV6-4 and J usage is TRBJ2-3, with D unclear. The sequencing input was esophageal tumor tissue. The TCR was taken from a male donor with esophageal squamous cell carcinoma. CDR3 sequence: CASSRDTSTDTQYF. The CDR3 DNA is TGTGCCAGCAGCAGAGATACTAGCACAGATACGCAGTATTTT.